Listed below are T cell receptor beta chains from one sample, sequenced in a study of T cells in Graves' hyperthyroidism and ophthalmopathy. From the multiplex PCR reads, TCRdb called clonotypes with MiXCR, one entry per CDR3 protein. The sample contains 350,000 to 400,000 distinct CDR3 sequences, approximately 15% of which appear only once. The sequenced material came from blood. Receptors originate from a woman aged 55-70 years with Graves' hyperthyroidism. CDR3s include the opening cysteine and the closing phenylalanine or tryptophan. Fields, in order: D gene, V gene, J gene, clone size, CDR3 protein, CDR3 DNA. The D gene is left open where the match is weak. Rows give clone size only sometimes, using once, few, many, or a class for an expanded clone.

D gene: TRBD2
V gene: TRBV30
J gene: TRBJ2-7
clone size: -
CDR3 protein: CAWGAGGGSEQYF
CDR3 DNA: TGTGCCTGGGGCGCGGGGGGGGGCTCCGAGCAGTACTTC

D gene: TRBD2
V gene: TRBV20-1
J gene: TRBJ2-1
clone size: -
CDR3 protein: CSAVSGSYEQFF
CDR3 DNA: TGCAGTGCTGTCAGCGGGAGTTATGAGCAGTTCTTC

D gene: TRBD1
V gene: TRBV28
J gene: TRBJ1-3
clone size: many
CDR3 protein: CASSERGLGNTIYF
CDR3 DNA: TGTGCCAGCAGCGAAAGGGGGCTCGGAAACACCATATATTTT

D gene: TRBD1
V gene: TRBV18
J gene: TRBJ1-1
clone size: many
CDR3 protein: CASSGTEYTEAFF
CDR3 DNA: TGTGCCAGCTCGGGGACAGAGTACACTGAAGCTTTCTTT

D gene: TRBD2
V gene: TRBV7-6
J gene: TRBJ2-7
clone size: few
CDR3 protein: CASSTLAGVAGEQYF
CDR3 DNA: TGTGCCAGCAGCACACTAGCGGGTGTGGCCGGCGAGCAGTACTTC

D gene: TRBD1
V gene: TRBV20-1
J gene: TRBJ2-1
clone size: many
CDR3 protein: CSAILPGQGRANEQFF
CDR3 DNA: TGCAGTGCTATATTGCCGGGACAGGGAAGGGCCAATGAGCAGTTCTTC

D gene: -
V gene: TRBV19
J gene: TRBJ1-1
clone size: -
CDR3 protein: CASSPRGRNTEAFF
CDR3 DNA: TGTGCCAGTAGTCCCCGGGGACGGAACACTGAAGCTTTCTTT

D gene: -
V gene: TRBV7-8
J gene: TRBJ1-5
clone size: many
CDR3 protein: CASSLLGGLSNQPQHF
CDR3 DNA: TGTGCCAGCAGCTTACTCGGAGGGCTCAGCAATCAGCCCCAGCATTTT

D gene: -
V gene: TRBV30
J gene: TRBJ2-6
clone size: few
CDR3 protein: CAWSSSGANVLTF
CDR3 DNA: TGTGCCTGGAGCTCATCTGGGGCCAACGTCCTGACTTTC

D gene: -
V gene: TRBV28
J gene: TRBJ1-6
clone size: many
CDR3 protein: CASRTLGGAGDSPLHF
CDR3 DNA: TGTGCCAGCAGAACCCTGGGGGGGGCAGGGGATTCACCCCTCCACTTT

D gene: -
V gene: TRBV7-3
J gene: TRBJ2-3
clone size: many
CDR3 protein: CASSLSTGDTQYF
CDR3 DNA: TGTGCCAGCAGCTTATCGACCGGAGATACGCAGTATTTT

D gene: TRBD2
V gene: TRBV29-1
J gene: TRBJ2-7
clone size: many
CDR3 protein: CSVERDGGAYEQYF
CDR3 DNA: TGCAGCGTTGAACGGGACGGGGGGGCCTACGAGCAGTACTTC

D gene: -
V gene: TRBV7-2
J gene: TRBJ2-7
clone size: many
CDR3 protein: CASSFSGIVYEQYF
CDR3 DNA: TGTGCCAGCAGCTTTTCCGGGATAGTCTACGAGCAGTACTTC

D gene: TRBD2
V gene: TRBV20-1
J gene: TRBJ2-7
clone size: once
CDR3 protein: CSAIGGGEQYF
CDR3 DNA: TGCAGTGCTATCGGGGGGGGCGAGCAGTACTTC

D gene: -
V gene: TRBV15
J gene: TRBJ2-1
clone size: many
CDR3 protein: CATSRDVGSSYNEQFF
CDR3 DNA: TGTGCCACCAGCAGAGACGTGGGGAGCTCCTACAATGAGCAGTTCTTC

D gene: -
V gene: TRBV20-1
J gene: TRBJ2-3
clone size: many
CDR3 protein: CSARVGASTDTQYF
CDR3 DNA: TGCAGTGCTAGAGTAGGGGCTAGCACAGATACGCAGTATTTT

D gene: -
V gene: TRBV2
J gene: TRBJ2-3
clone size: many
CDR3 protein: CASSEGMADTQYF
CDR3 DNA: TGTGCCAGCAGTGAAGGGATGGCGGATACGCAGTATTTT

D gene: -
V gene: TRBV6-5
J gene: TRBJ2-7
clone size: -
CDR3 protein: CASSYGGPDYEQYF
CDR3 DNA: TGTGCCAGCAGTTACGGGGGCCCCGACTACGAGCAGTACTTC

D gene: TRBD1
V gene: TRBV30
J gene: TRBJ2-3
clone size: few
CDR3 protein: CAWTGTGATDTQYF
CDR3 DNA: TGTGCCTGGACCGGGACAGGGGCCACAGATACGCAGTATTTT

D gene: TRBD2
V gene: TRBV11-1
J gene: TRBJ2-1
clone size: many
CDR3 protein: CASSFYGGGNEQFF
CDR3 DNA: TGTGCCAGCAGCTTTTATGGGGGGGGCAATGAGCAGTTCTTC

D gene: TRBD2
V gene: TRBV2
J gene: TRBJ2-3
clone size: -
CDR3 protein: CASRAGLAGGSVGTDTQYF
CDR3 DNA: TGTGCCAGCAGGGCGGGACTAGCGGGAGGTTCCGTGGGTACAGATACGCAGTATTTT

D gene: -
V gene: TRBV6-9
J gene: TRBJ2-3
clone size: once
CDR3 protein: CASSWNGYTDTQYF
CDR3 DNA: TGTGCCAGCAGTTGGAACGGATACACAGATACGCAGTATTTT

D gene: TRBD2
V gene: TRBV3-1
J gene: TRBJ2-3
clone size: many
CDR3 protein: CASSQEPLADTDTQYF
CDR3 DNA: TGTGCCAGCAGCCAAGAACCACTAGCGGACACAGATACGCAGTATTTT

D gene: TRBD2
V gene: TRBV29-1
J gene: TRBJ2-7
clone size: many
CDR3 protein: CSVERRGRGSSYEQYF
CDR3 DNA: TGCAGCGTTGAAAGGCGCGGGAGGGGAAGCTCCTACGAGCAGTACTTC

D gene: -
V gene: TRBV6-5
J gene: TRBJ1-1
clone size: many
CDR3 protein: CASSYSITGNTEAFF
CDR3 DNA: TGTGCCAGCAGTTACTCGATTACGGGAAACACTGAAGCTTTCTTT

D gene: TRBD1
V gene: TRBV5-5
J gene: TRBJ2-2
clone size: -
CDR3 protein: CASSRQGVTGELFF
CDR3 DNA: TGTGCCAGCAGTAGACAGGGGGTCACCGGGGAGCTGTTTTTT

D gene: TRBD1
V gene: TRBV9
J gene: TRBJ1-6
clone size: -
CDR3 protein: CASSAESVDRGTGLHF
CDR3 DNA: TGTGCCAGCAGCGCCGAGTCGGTAGACCGGGGGACAGGTCTCCACTTT

D gene: -
V gene: TRBV27
J gene: TRBJ1-2
clone size: many
CDR3 protein: CASSVGQGFYGYTF
CDR3 DNA: TGTGCCAGTTCTGTGGGGCAGGGGTTCTATGGCTACACCTTC

D gene: TRBD2
V gene: TRBV7-9
J gene: TRBJ2-1
clone size: -
CDR3 protein: CASSLAGIAGTYNEQFF
CDR3 DNA: TGTGCCAGCAGCTTAGCCGGAATAGCGGGAACCTACAATGAGCAGTTCTTC

D gene: TRBD2
V gene: TRBV20-1
J gene: TRBJ2-2
clone size: -
CDR3 protein: CSARRGSGRRNTGELFF
CDR3 DNA: TGCAGTGCTAGGAGGGGTAGCGGGAGGCGGAACACCGGGGAGCTGTTTTTT

D gene: TRBD2
V gene: TRBV29-1
J gene: TRBJ2-1
clone size: many
CDR3 protein: CSVEDGGLAGAYNEQFF
CDR3 DNA: TGCAGCGTTGAAGATGGTGGACTAGCGGGCGCCTACAATGAGCAGTTCTTC

D gene: -
V gene: TRBV18
J gene: TRBJ1-2
clone size: many
CDR3 protein: CASSPSRAKANYGYTF
CDR3 DNA: TGTGCCAGCTCACCAAGCAGAGCAAAGGCTAACTATGGCTACACCTTC

D gene: -
V gene: TRBV19
J gene: TRBJ2-3
clone size: few
CDR3 protein: CAAVSPPDTQYF
CDR3 DNA: TGTGCAGCGGTGAGCCCCCCAGATACGCAGTATTTT

D gene: -
V gene: TRBV12-3/TRBV12-4
J gene: TRBJ2-3
clone size: many
CDR3 protein: CASSWGGGGGGSTDTQYF
CDR3 DNA: TGTGCCAGCAGTTGGGGGGGCGGAGGGGGCGGGAGCACAGATACGCAGTATTTT

D gene: TRBD1
V gene: TRBV3-1
J gene: TRBJ1-5
clone size: few
CDR3 protein: CASSQDIFGTGGAQPQHF
CDR3 DNA: TGTGCCAGCAGCCAAGACATTTTTGGGACAGGGGGGGCTCAGCCCCAGCATTTT

D gene: -
V gene: TRBV24-1
J gene: TRBJ2-2
clone size: many
CDR3 protein: CATSDSLAGELFF
CDR3 DNA: TGTGCCACCAGTGATTCCTTGGCCGGGGAGCTGTTTTTT

D gene: TRBD2
V gene: TRBV11-2
J gene: TRBJ2-1
clone size: many
CDR3 protein: CASSLRALAVLGGYNEQFF
CDR3 DNA: TGTGCCAGCAGCTTACGGGCGCTAGCGGTCCTTGGGGGCTACAATGAGCAGTTCTTC

D gene: TRBD1
V gene: TRBV19
J gene: TRBJ2-5
clone size: -
CDR3 protein: CASSRRDSPQETQYF
CDR3 DNA: TGTGCCAGTAGTAGACGGGACAGTCCCCAAGAGACCCAGTACTTC

D gene: -
V gene: TRBV19
J gene: TRBJ1-1
clone size: -
CDR3 protein: CASSVASEQMNTEAFF
CDR3 DNA: TGTGCCAGTAGTGTAGCGAGTGAACAGATGAACACTGAAGCTTTCTTT

D gene: TRBD2
V gene: TRBV28
J gene: TRBJ2-1
clone size: many
CDR3 protein: CASSLYVGGFNEQFF
CDR3 DNA: TGTGCCAGCAGTTTATATGTGGGAGGGTTTAATGAGCAGTTCTTC

D gene: -
V gene: TRBV13
J gene: TRBJ1-1
clone size: many
CDR3 protein: CASSLRDYAEAFF
CDR3 DNA: TGTGCCAGCAGCTTACGAGATTATGCTGAAGCTTTCTTT

D gene: -
V gene: TRBV5-5
J gene: TRBJ1-3
clone size: many
CDR3 protein: CASSPQASSGNTIYF
CDR3 DNA: TGTGCCAGCAGCCCTCAGGCGTCCTCTGGAAACACCATATATTTT

D gene: TRBD1
V gene: TRBV15
J gene: TRBJ2-7
clone size: few
CDR3 protein: CATRLGDRVDEQYF
CDR3 DNA: TGTGCCACCCGCCTGGGGGACAGGGTGGACGAGCAGTACTTC

D gene: -
V gene: TRBV7-6
J gene: TRBJ2-7
clone size: many
CDR3 protein: CASSLDPGEGEQYF
CDR3 DNA: TGTGCCAGCAGCTTAGATCCAGGGGAAGGTGAGCAGTACTTC

D gene: -
V gene: TRBV20-1
J gene: TRBJ2-3
clone size: few
CDR3 protein: CSAQGLAGTDTQYF
CDR3 DNA: TGCAGTGCTCAAGGGTTAGCCGGCACAGATACGCAGTATTTT

D gene: -
V gene: TRBV25-1
J gene: TRBJ2-3
clone size: -
CDR3 protein: CASSEEYTDTQYF
CDR3 DNA: TGTGCCAGCAGTGAAGAGTACACAGATACGCAGTATTTT

D gene: -
V gene: TRBV7-9
J gene: TRBJ2-7
clone size: -
CDR3 protein: CASNDAGSSYEQYF
CDR3 DNA: TGTGCCAGCAACGATGCGGGGTCCTCCTACGAGCAGTACTTC

D gene: TRBD1
V gene: TRBV14
J gene: TRBJ1-1
clone size: -
CDR3 protein: CASSPDWTGGNTEAFF
CDR3 DNA: TGTGCCAGCAGCCCGGACTGGACAGGCGGGAACACTGAAGCTTTCTTT

D gene: TRBD1
V gene: TRBV11-3
J gene: TRBJ1-2
clone size: many
CDR3 protein: CASSSTGTGMYGYTF
CDR3 DNA: TGTGCCAGCAGCTCAACCGGGACAGGGATGTATGGCTACACCTTC

D gene: TRBD2
V gene: TRBV7-2
J gene: TRBJ2-3
clone size: many
CDR3 protein: CASRLIGTSTRDTQYF
CDR3 DNA: TGTGCCAGCAGGTTGATCGGGACTAGCACCCGAGATACGCAGTATTTT

D gene: -
V gene: TRBV28
J gene: TRBJ2-7
clone size: -
CDR3 protein: CAVAYSYEQYF
CDR3 DNA: TGTGCAGTAGCGTATTCCTACGAGCAGTACTTC

D gene: TRBD2
V gene: TRBV24-1
J gene: TRBJ2-3
clone size: few
CDR3 protein: CATSQTSGSTDTQYF
CDR3 DNA: TGTGCCACCAGCCAAACTAGCGGGAGCACAGATACGCAGTATTTT

D gene: -
V gene: TRBV5-6
J gene: TRBJ1-3
clone size: few
CDR3 protein: CASSAWGSSGNTIYF
CDR3 DNA: TGTGCCAGCAGCGCCTGGGGGAGTTCTGGAAACACCATATATTTT

D gene: -
V gene: TRBV5-5
J gene: TRBJ2-3
clone size: many
CDR3 protein: CASSFRQTDTQYF
CDR3 DNA: TGTGCCAGCAGCTTCCGACAGACAGATACGCAGTATTTT

D gene: TRBD2
V gene: TRBV11-2
J gene: TRBJ2-7
clone size: many
CDR3 protein: CASSSLGLAGGEQYF
CDR3 DNA: TGTGCCAGCAGCTCCCTGGGACTAGCGGGAGGCGAGCAGTACTTC

D gene: TRBD1
V gene: TRBV2
J gene: TRBJ2-7
clone size: many
CDR3 protein: CASRPRQGAYEQYF
CDR3 DNA: TGTGCCAGCAGACCCCGACAGGGTGCCTACGAGCAGTACTTC

D gene: TRBD1
V gene: TRBV2
J gene: TRBJ2-6
clone size: many
CDR3 protein: CASGDRAGANVLTF
CDR3 DNA: TGTGCCAGCGGGGACAGGGCTGGGGCCAACGTCCTGACTTTC

D gene: TRBD1
V gene: TRBV7-9
J gene: TRBJ1-5
clone size: -
CDR3 protein: CASSPQQGGLLGNQPQHF
CDR3 DNA: TGTGCCAGCAGCCCTCAACAGGGGGGACTTTTGGGGAATCAGCCCCAGCATTTT

D gene: -
V gene: TRBV12-3/TRBV12-4
J gene: TRBJ1-5
clone size: -
CDR3 protein: CASSPQASNQPLHF
CDR3 DNA: TGTGCCAGCAGTCCACAGGCTAGCAATCAGCCCCTGCATTTT

D gene: -
V gene: TRBV6-1
J gene: TRBJ1-1
clone size: -
CDR3 protein: CASSFTGTEAFF
CDR3 DNA: TGTGCCAGCAGTTTTACAGGGACTGAAGCTTTCTTT